A single T cell receptor (beta chain) is shown here with its context. What it binds is not known. This entry comes from a study of cytomegalovirus exposure and HLA in healthy donors. For the study at large: Membership in the Caucasian-associated ancestry cluster was found for 81% of 300 to 400 genotyped donors. The study, taken as a whole, reports: In a later analysis, a missense DCLRE1C variant was linked to TCR beta V- and J-gene trimming. A later analysis found common viral pathogens apparently linked to several of the most significant clusters.

The primer mix had 60 Vbeta and 13 Jbeta primers. Using immunoSEQ multiplex PCR, the repertoire was profiled, and TCRdb retains in-frame clones only, with some absent. The sample has under 200,000 clones; approximately 85% are singletons. Donors in the study were healthy people who gave bone marrow. V trimming: 3 bases; J trimming: 7 bases; junction bases outside the gene matches: 8. Germline V lookup: CDR1 SGDLS, CDR2 YYNGEE. The length of the CDR3 is 14 residues. This rearrangement joins TRBV9 to TRBJ1-2; 8 positions match TRBD1. Material for sequencing was PBMCs. This clonotype was obtained from a man aged 18 to 29 in good health and CMV-seropositive. CDR3 residues: CASSGDQGAVGYTF. The CDR3 nucleotides are TGTGCCAGCAGCGGCGACCAGGGGGCAGTTGGCTACACCTTC.